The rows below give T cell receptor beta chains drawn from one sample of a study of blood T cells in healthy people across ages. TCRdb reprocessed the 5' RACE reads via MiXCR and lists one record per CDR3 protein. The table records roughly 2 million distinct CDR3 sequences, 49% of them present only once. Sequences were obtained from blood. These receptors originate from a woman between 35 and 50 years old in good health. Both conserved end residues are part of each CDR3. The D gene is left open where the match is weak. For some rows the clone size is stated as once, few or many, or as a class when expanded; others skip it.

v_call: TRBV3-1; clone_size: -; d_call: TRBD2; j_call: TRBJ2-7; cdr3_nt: TGTGCCAGCAGCCCTCGACTAGCGGGGGACTCCCACGAGCAGTACTTC; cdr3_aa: CASSPRLAGDSHEQYF
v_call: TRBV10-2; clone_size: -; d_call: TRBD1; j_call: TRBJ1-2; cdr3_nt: TGCGCCACCCGAGTGGGGGACAGCCTCTATGGCTACACCTTC; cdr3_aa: CATRVGDSLYGYTF
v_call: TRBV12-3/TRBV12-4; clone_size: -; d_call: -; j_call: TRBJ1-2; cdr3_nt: TGTGCCAGCAGGTACAGGGATAACTATGGCTACACCTTC; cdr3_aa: CASRYRDNYGYTF
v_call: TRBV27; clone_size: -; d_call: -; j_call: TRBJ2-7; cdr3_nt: TGTGCCAGCAGTTTGAGAGGCCCCAGCTCCTACGAGCAGTACTTC; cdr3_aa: CASSLRGPSSYEQYF
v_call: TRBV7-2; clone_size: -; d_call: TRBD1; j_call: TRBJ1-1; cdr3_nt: TGTGCCAGCAGCCCGAACAGGGGGCGAATCCCTGAAGCTTTCTTT; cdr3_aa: CASSPNRGRIPEAFF
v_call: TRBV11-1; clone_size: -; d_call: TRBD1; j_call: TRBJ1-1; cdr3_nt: TGTGCCAGCAGCAACCCCGCCCGGGACAGGTTCAATTGGGGAGAGAACACTGAAGCTTTCTTT; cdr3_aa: CASSNPARDRFNWGENTEAFF
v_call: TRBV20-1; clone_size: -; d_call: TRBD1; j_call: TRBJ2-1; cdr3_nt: TGCAGTGCAACAAACAACAGGGGGGACAATGAGCAGTTCTTC; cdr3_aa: CSATNNRGDNEQFF
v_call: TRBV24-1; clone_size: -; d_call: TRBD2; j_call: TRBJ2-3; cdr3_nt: TGTGCCACCAGTGAAAAAGGACGGGGGGGATACACAGATACGCAGTATTTT; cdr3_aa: CATSEKGRGGYTDTQYF
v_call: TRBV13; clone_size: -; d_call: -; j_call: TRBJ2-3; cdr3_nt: TGTGCCAGCAGCCCTGACAGGTATCCAGATACGCAGTATTTT; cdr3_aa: CASSPDRYPDTQYF
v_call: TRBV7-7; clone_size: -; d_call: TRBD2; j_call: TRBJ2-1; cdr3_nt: TGTGCTAGCAGCGAGCTAGCGGGGGATGAGCAGTTCTTC; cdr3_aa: CASSELAGDEQFF
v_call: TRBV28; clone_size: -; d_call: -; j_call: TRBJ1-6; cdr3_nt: TGTGCCAGCAGTTTAAGGGGCACACCCCTCCACTTT; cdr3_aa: CASSLRGTPLHF
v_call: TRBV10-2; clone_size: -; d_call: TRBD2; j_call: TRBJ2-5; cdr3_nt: TGCGCCAGCGGTGCTAGCGGAGTAGAGACCCAGTACTTC; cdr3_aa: CASGASGVETQYF
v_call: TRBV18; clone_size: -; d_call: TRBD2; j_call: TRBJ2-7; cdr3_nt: TGTGCCAGCTCACCGAAGGGGACTAGCGGGGGGCGGACCTACGAGCAGTACTTC; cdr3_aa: CASSPKGTSGGRTYEQYF
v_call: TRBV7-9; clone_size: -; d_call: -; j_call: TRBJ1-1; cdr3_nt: TGTGCCAGCAGCTCCCCTGTCGGAGACCCGACTGAAGCTTTCTTT; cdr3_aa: CASSSPVGDPTEAFF
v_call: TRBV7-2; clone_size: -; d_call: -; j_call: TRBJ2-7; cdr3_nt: TGTGCCAGCAGCTTAGCGGCAGCAACCTACGAGCAGTACTTC; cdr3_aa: CASSLAAATYEQYF
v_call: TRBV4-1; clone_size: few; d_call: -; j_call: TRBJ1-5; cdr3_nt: TGCGCCAGCAGCCAAGTCGAGTGGAATCAGCCCCAGCATTTT; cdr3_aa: CASSQVEWNQPQHF
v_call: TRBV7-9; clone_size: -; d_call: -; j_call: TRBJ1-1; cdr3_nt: TGTGCCAGCAGCCTCCCGGCTAGGAACACTGAAGCTTTCTTT; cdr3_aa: CASSLPARNTEAFF
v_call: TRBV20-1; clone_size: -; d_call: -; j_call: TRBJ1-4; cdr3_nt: TGCAGTGCTAGATTTTTGAGGGGCGAGAATGAAAAACTGTTTTTT; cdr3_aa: CSARFLRGENEKLFF
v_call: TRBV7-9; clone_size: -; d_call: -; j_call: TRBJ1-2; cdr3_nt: TGTGCCAGCAGCCGGCAAATGGGGGGGCCCTATGGCTACACCTTC; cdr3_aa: CASSRQMGGPYGYTF
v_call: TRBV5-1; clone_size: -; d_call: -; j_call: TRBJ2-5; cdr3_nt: TGCGCCGGCAAGTTTAGCGGAGACGAAGAGACCCAGTACTTC; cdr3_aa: CAGKFSGDEETQYF
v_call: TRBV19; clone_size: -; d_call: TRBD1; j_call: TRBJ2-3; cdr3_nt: TGTGCCAGTAGTTACCGGGGACAGGGTAGCACAGATACGCAGTATTTT; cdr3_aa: CASSYRGQGSTDTQYF
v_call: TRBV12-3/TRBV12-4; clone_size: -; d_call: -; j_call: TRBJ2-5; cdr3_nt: TGTGCCAGCAGTTTAGCGCTGGCTTCCCAAGAGACCCAGTACTTC; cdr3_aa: CASSLALASQETQYF
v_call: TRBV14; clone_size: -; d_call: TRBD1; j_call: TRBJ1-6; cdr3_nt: TGTGCCAGCAGCCAAGAAGGGGGCAGGAATTCACCCCTCCACTTT; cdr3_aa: CASSQEGGRNSPLHF
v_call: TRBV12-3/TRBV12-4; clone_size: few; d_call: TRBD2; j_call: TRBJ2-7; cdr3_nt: TGTGCCAGCAGTCCCCGACTAGCGGGGTCCTACGAGCAGTACTTC; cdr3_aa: CASSPRLAGSYEQYF
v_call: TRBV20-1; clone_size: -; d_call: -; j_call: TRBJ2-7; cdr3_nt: TGCAGTGCTAGCGGAGACAGTACCCATGCCTACGAGCAGTACTTC; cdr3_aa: CSASGDSTHAYEQYF
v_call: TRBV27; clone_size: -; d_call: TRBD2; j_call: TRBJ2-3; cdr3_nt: TGTGCCAGCAGTTTAAGACTAGCGGGGGGGACTATGACCACAGATACGCAGTATTTT; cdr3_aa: CASSLRLAGGTMTTDTQYF
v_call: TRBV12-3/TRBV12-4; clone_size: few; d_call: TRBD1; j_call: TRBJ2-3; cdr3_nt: TGTGCCAGTACCCCGGGACAGGGGCCAGATACGCAGTATTTT; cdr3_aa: CASTPGQGPDTQYF
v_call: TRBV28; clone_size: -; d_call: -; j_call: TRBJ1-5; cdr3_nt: TGTGCCATCCACCTGGGGGTTAGCAATCAGCCCCAGCATTTT; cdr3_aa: CAIHLGVSNQPQHF
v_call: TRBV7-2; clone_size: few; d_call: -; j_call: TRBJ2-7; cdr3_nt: TGTGCCAGCAGCTCACCGGGACACAACTACGAGCAGTACTTC; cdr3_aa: CASSSPGHNYEQYF
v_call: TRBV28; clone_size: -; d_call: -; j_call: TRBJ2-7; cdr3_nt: TGTGCCAGCGGCGGTCGGGACAACTCCTACGAGCAGTACTTC; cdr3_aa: CASGGRDNSYEQYF
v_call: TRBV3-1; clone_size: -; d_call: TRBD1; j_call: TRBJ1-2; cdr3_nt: TGTGCCAGCAGCCAACCCGGGACAGGGGGCACTAGCTATGGCTACACCTTC; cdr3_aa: CASSQPGTGGTSYGYTF
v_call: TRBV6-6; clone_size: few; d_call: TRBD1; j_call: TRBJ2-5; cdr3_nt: TGTGCCAGCGTAGGGGGCGGGGAGACCCAGTACTTC; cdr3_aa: CASVGGGETQYF
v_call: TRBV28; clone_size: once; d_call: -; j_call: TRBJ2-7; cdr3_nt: TGTGCCAGCAGTTTGAGGGCGACCAGGGCCGAGCAGTACTTC; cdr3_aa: CASSLRATRAEQYF
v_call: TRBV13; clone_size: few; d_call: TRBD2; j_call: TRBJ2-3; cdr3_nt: TGTGCCAGCAGCTCCTTGACTAGCGGGGCCCCCGGGGATACGCAGTATTTT; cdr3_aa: CASSSLTSGAPGDTQYF
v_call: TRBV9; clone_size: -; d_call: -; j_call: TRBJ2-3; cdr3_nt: TGTGCCAGCAGCGTAGTTCAGGCAGATACGCAGTATTTT; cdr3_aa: CASSVVQADTQYF
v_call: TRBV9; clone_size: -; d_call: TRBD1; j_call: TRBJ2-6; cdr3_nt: TGTGCCAGCAGCGTAGCAGGGGGCGAAGCTGGGGCCAACGTCCTGACTTTC; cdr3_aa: CASSVAGGEAGANVLTF
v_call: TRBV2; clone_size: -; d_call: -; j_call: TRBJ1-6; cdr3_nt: TGTGCCAGCAGTGAGCTAGGGAACAATTCACCCCTCCACTTT; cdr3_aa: CASSELGNNSPLHF
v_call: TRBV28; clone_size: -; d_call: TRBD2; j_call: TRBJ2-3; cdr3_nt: TGTGCCAGCAGCTACGGAGGCGGGGGTATAGATACGCAGTATTTT; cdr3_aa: CASSYGGGGIDTQYF
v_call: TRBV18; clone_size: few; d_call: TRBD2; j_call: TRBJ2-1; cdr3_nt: TGTGCCAGCTCACCCCGGACTAGCGGGGGGGACTCCTATAATGAGCAGTTCTTC; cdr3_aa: CASSPRTSGGDSYNEQFF
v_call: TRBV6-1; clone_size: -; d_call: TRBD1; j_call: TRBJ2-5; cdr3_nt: TGTGCCAGCGGAAGACAGGGAAATGAGCAGTACTTC; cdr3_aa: CASGRQGNEQYF
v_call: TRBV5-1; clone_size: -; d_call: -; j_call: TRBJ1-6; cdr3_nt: TGCGCCAGCAGCTTGAGACAGATCAATTCACCCCTCCACTTT; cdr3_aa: CASSLRQINSPLHF
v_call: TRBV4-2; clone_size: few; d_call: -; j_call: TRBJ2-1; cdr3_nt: TGCGCCAGCAGCCAAGATCAGGGAGGCTACAATGAGCAGTTCTTC; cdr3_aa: CASSQDQGGYNEQFF
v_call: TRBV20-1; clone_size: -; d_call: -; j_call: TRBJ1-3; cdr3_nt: TGCAGTGCGCCGAACTATAACTCTGGAAACACCATATATTTT; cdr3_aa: CSAPNYNSGNTIYF